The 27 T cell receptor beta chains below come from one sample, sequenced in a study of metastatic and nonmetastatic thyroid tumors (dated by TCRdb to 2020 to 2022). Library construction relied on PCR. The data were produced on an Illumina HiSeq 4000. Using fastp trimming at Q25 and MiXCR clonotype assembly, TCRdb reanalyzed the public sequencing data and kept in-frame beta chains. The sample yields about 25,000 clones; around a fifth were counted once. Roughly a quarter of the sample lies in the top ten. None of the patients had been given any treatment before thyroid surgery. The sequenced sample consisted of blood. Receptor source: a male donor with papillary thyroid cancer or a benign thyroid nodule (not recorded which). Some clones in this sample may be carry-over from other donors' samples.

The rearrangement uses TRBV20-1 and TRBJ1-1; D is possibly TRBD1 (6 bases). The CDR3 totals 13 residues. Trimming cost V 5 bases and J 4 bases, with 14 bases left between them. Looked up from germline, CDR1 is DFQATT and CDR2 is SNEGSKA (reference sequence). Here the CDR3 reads CSAESTGRTEAFF. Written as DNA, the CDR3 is TGCAGTGCTGAAAGTACAGGGCGCACTGAAGCTTTCTTT.

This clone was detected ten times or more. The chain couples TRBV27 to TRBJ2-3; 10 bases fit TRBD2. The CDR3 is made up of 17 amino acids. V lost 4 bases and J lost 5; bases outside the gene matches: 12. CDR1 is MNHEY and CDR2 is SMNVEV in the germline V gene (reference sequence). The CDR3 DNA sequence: TGTGCCAGCAGTTCAAGGGCGCTAGCGGGAGTGAAAGATACGCAGTATTTT. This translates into CASSSRALAGVKDTQYF.

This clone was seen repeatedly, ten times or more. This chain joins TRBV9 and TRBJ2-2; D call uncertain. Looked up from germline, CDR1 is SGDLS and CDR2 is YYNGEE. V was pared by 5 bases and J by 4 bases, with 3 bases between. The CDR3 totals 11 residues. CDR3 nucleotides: TGTGCCAGCAGAGGCACCGGGGAGCTGTTTTTT. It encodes CASRGTGELFF.

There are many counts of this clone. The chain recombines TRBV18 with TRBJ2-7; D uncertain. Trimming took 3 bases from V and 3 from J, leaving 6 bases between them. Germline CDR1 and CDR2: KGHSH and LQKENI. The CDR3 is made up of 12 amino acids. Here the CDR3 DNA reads TGTGCCAGCTCACCCCAGAACTACGAGCAGTACTTC. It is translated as CASSPQNYEQYF.

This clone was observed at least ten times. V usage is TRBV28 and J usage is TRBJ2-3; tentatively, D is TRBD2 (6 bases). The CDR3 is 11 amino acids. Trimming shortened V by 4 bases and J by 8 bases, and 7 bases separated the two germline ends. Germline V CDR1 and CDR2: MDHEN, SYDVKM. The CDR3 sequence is CASSYGGTQYF. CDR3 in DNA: TGTGCCAGCAGTTACGGGGGTACGCAGTATTTT.

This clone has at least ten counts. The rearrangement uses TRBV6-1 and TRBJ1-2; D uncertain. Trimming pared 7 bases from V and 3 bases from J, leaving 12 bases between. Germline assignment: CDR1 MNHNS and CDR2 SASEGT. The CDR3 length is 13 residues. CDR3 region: CASTPGNDYGYTF. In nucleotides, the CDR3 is TGTGCCAGCACCCCGGGGAATGACTATGGCTACACCTTC.

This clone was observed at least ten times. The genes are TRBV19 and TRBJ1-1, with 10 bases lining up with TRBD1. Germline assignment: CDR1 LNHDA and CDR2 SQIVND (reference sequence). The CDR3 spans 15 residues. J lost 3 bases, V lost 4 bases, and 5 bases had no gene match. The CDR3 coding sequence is TGTGCCAGTAGTACCTCTGGACAGGGGGACACTGAAGCTTTCTTT. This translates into CASSTSGQGDTEAFF.

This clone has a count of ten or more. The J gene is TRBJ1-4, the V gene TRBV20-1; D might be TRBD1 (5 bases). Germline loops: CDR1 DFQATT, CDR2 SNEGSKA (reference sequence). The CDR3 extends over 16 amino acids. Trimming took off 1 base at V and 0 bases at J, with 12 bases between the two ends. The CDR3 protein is CSARGRGNPTNEKLFF. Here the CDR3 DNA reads TGCAGTGCTAGAGGCCGGGGGAATCCAACTAATGAAAAACTGTTTTTT.

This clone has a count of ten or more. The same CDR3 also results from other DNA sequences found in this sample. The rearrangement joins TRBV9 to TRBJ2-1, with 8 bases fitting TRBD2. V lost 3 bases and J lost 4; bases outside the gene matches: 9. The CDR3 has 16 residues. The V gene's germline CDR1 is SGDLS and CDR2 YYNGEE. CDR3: CASSDSRAGGYNEQFF. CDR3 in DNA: TGTGCCAGCAGCGATTCGCGGGCGGGGGGTTACAATGAGCAGTTCTTC.

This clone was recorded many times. The CDR3 reads CASSFTPDVTDTQYF. The CDR3 nucleotides read TGCGCCAGCAGCTTCACGCCAGATGTCACAGATACGCAGTATTTT. J is TRBJ2-3 and V is TRBV5-1, with D unclear. The CDR3 is 15 residues long. CDR1 and CDR2 (germline): SGHRS, YFSETQ. V was shortened by 2 bases and J by 2 bases, with 12 bases between the two germline ends.

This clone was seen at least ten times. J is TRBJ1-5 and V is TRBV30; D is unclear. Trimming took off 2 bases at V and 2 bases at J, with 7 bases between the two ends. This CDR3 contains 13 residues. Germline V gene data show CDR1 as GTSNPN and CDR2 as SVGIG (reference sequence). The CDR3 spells CAWSWGRNQPQHF. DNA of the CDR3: TGTGCCTGGAGTTGGGGTCGCAATCAGCCCCAGCATTTT.

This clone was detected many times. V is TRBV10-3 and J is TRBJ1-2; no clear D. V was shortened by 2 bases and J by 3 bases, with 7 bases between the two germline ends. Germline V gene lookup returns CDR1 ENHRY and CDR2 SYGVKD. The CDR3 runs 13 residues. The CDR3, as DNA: TGTGCCATCAGTGAGAGGCTGGACTATGGCTACACCTTC. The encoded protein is CAISERLDYGYTF.

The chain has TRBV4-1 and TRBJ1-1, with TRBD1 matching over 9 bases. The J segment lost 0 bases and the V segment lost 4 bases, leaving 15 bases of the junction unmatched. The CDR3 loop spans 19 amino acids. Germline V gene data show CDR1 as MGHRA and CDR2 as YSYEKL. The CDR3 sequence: CASSRRSGTGFDMNTEAFF. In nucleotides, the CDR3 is TGCGCCAGCAGCCGTCGAAGTGGGACAGGGTTTGACATGAACACTGAAGCTTTCTTT.

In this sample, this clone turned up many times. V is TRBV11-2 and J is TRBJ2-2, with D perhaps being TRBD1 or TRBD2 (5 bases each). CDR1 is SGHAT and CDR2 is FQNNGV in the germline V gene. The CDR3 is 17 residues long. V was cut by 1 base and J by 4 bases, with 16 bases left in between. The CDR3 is CASSLVPGLGPTGELFF. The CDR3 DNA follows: TGTGCCAGCAGCTTAGTACCCGGACTGGGACCCACCGGGGAGCTGTTTTTT.

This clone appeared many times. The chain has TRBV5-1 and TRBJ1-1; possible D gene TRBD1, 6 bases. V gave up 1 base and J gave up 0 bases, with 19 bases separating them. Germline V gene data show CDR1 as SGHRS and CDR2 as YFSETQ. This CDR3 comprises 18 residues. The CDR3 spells CASSLYPRRGAMNTEAFF. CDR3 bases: TGCGCCAGCAGCTTGTATCCTCGGCGGGGGGCAATGAACACTGAAGCTTTCTTT. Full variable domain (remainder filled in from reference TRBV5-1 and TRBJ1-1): KAGVTQTPRYLIKTRGQQVTLSCSPISGHRSVSWYQQTPGQGLQFLFEYFSETQRNKGNFPGRFSGRQFSNSRSEMNVSTLELGDSALYLCASSLYPRRGAMNTEAFFGQGTRLTVV.

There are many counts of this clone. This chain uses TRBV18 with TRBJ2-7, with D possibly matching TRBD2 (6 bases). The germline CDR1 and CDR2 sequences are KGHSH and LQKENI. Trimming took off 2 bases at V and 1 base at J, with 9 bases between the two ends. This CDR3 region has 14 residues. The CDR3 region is CASSPGRGSYEQYF. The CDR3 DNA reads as TGTGCCAGCTCACCAGGGCGGGGTTCCTACGAGCAGTACTTC. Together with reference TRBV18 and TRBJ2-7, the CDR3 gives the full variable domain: NAGVMQNPRHLVRRRGQEARLRCSPMKGHSHVYWYRQLPEEGLKFMVYLQKENIIDESGMPKERFSAEFPKEGPSILRIQQVVRGDSAAYFCASSPGRGSYEQYFGPGTRLTVT.

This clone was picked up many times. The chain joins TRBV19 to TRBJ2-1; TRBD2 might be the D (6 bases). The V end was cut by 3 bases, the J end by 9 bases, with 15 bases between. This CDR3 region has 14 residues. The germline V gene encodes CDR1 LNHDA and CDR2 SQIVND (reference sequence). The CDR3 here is CASSINAQGGEQFF. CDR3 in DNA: TGTGCCAGTAGTATTAACGCTCAGGGAGGTGAGCAGTTCTTC. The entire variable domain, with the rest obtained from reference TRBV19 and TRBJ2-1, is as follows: DGGITQSPKYLFRKEGQNVTLSCEQNLNHDAMYWYRQDPGQGLRLIYYSQIVNDFQKGDIAEGYSVSREKKESFPLTVTSAQKNPTAFYLCASSINAQGGEQFFGPGTRLTVL.

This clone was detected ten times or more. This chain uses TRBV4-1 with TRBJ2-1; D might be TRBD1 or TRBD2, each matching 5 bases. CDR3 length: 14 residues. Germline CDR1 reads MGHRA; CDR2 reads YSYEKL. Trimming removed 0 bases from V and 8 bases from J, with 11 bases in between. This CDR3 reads CASSQEGWGYEQFF. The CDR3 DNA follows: TGCGCCAGCAGCCAAGAAGGATGGGGGTATGAGCAGTTCTTC.

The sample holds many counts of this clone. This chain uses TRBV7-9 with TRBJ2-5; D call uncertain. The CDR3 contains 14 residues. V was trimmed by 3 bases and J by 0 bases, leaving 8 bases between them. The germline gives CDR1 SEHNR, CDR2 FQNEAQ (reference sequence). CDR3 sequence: CASSFRQYQETQYF. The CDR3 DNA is TGTGCCAGCAGCTTCCGGCAGTACCAAGAGACCCAGTACTTC.

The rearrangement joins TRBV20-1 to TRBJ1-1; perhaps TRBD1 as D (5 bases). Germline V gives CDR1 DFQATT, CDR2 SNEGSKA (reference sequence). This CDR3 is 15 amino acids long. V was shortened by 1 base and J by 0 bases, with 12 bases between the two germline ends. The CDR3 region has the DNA TGCAGTGCTAGAGTCTTTGCAGGGATGAACACTGAAGCTTTCTTT. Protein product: CSARVFAGMNTEAFF.

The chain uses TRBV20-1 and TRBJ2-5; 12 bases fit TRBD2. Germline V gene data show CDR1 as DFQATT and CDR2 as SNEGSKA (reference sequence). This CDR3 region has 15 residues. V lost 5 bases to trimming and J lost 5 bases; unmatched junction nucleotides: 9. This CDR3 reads CSALTSGSLGETQYF. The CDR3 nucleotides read TGCAGTGCTTTGACTAGCGGGAGTTTGGGTGAGACCCAGTACTTC.

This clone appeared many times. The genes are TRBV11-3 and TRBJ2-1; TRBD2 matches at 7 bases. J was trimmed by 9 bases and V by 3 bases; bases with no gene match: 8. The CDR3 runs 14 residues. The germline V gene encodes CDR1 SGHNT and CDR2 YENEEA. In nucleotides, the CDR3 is TGTGCCAGCAGCTTCCAGGGTACGGGAGGTGAGCAGTTCTTC. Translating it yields CASSFQGTGGEQFF. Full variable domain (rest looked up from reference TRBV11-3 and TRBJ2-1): EAGVVQSPRYKIIEKKQPVAFWCNPISGHNTLYWYLQNLGQGPELLIRYENEEAVDDSQLPKDRFSAERLKGVDSTLKIQPAELGDSAVYLCASSFQGTGGEQFFGPGTRLTVL.

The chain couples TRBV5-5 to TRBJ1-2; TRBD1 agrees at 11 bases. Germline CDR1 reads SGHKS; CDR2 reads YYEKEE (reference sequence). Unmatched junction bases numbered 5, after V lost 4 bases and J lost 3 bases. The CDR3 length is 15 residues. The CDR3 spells CASSGGTGGDYGYTF. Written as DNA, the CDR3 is TGTGCCAGCAGCGGAGGGACAGGGGGGGACTATGGCTACACCTTC.

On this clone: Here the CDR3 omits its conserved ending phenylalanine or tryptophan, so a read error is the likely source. CDR3 region: CASSAFLTANSGELFI. CDR3 nucleotides: TGTGCCAGCAGTGCCTTCTTAACAGCGAACTCCGGGGAGCTGTTTATT. The chain employs TRBV6-1 and TRBJ2-2; unclear D gene. The CDR3 totals 16 residues. Germline V gene sequence: CDR1 MNHNS, CDR2 SASEGT.

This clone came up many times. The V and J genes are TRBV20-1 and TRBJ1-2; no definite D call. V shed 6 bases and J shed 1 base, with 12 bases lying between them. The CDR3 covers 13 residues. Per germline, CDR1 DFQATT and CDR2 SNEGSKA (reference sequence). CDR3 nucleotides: TGCAGTGCCCCTAATCAGATTAACTATGGCTACACCTTC. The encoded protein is CSAPNQINYGYTF.

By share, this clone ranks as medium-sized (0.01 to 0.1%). The CDR3 sequence: CSAPDPPRGRGYEQYF. The CDR3 DNA is TGCAGTGCCCCCGATCCTCCCCGCGGGAGGGGCTACGAGCAGTACTTC. J is TRBJ2-7 and V is TRBV20-1; 9 nucleotides line up with TRBD2. V lost 6 bases to trimming and J lost 3 bases; unmatched junction nucleotides: 15. Germline lookup yields CDR1 DFQATT and CDR2 SNEGSKA (reference sequence). This CDR3 comprises 16 residues.

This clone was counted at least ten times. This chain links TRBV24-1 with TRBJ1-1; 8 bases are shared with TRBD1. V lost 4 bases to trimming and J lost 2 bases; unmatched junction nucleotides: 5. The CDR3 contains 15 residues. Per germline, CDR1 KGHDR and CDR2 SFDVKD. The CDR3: CATSDPGTGNTEAFF. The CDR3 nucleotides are TGTGCCACCAGTGACCCGGGGACAGGTAACACTGAAGCTTTCTTT.